The 27 T cell receptor beta chains below were found in one sample sequenced in a study of spatial heterogeneity in lung cancer. TCRdb re-analysed the 5' RACE reads in MiXCR, keeping a single row per CDR3 protein. The data show about 30,000 distinct CDR3 sequences, with about 8.8% seen just once and 30% to 45% held by the top ten. The time point denotes: sample taken at primary tumor resection. Sequencing of whole RNA from tumor, nontumor lung or frozen PBMC involved no sorting. The specimen was PBMCs, collected at surgery. These receptors originate from a female donor with early-stage non-small cell lung cancer.

This clonotype was counted many times. This chain uses TRBV27 with TRBJ2-7, with TRBD1 matching 9 bases. The CDR3 has 13 amino acids. The V gene end was trimmed by 7 bases and the J gene end by 4 bases; junction bases not matched to a gene: 5. The germline CDR1 and CDR2 sequences are MNHEY and SMNVEV (reference sequence). The CDR3 reads CASTGTGKYEQYF. The CDR3 bases are TGTGCCAGCACCGGGACAGGGAAGTACGAGCAGTACTTC.

This clonotype has only a few counts. The V and J genes are TRBV27 and TRBJ2-7; 10 nucleotides match TRBD1. Germline assignment: CDR1 MNHEY and CDR2 SMNVEV (reference sequence). The CDR3 is 15 residues long. V dropped 5 bases and J dropped 5; count of bases not matched to a gene: 9. The CDR3 here is CASSPYGTGVDEQYV. Here the CDR3 DNA reads TGTGCCAGCAGTCCCTATGGGACAGGGGTCGACGAGCAGTACGTC.

This clonotype appeared many times. The rearrangement joins TRBV20-1 to TRBJ2-6, with 13 bases lining up with TRBD2. CDR1 and CDR2 from the germline V gene are DFQATT and SNEGSKA (reference sequence). Unmatched junction bases numbered 7, after V lost 5 bases and J lost 15 bases. This CDR3 is built from 13 residues. This CDR3 is CSAPGLAGEPLTF. The CDR3 nucleotides read TGCAGTGCTCCCGGACTAGCGGGAGAGCCCCTGACTTTC.

This rearrangement joins TRBV21-1 to TRBJ2-5; the table's D gene call, TRBD1, was not cross checked with the DNA. TRBV21-1 is a pseudogene locus. CDR3 length: 16 amino acids. In DNA, the CDR3 is TGTGCCAGCAGCAGCCTCGAAGGGGTCTACCAAGAGACCCAGTACTTC. It specifies CASSSLEGVYQETQYF.

This clonotype has a count of ten or more. The chain joins TRBV10-1 to TRBJ2-2; D gene uncertain. This CDR3 comprises 12 residues. The V gene lost 5 bases and the J gene lost 7 bases, with 8 bases spanning the gap. Germline CDR1 is WNHNN and CDR2 is SYGVQD (reference sequence). CDR3 amino acids: CASSRAFGELFF. The CDR3 coding sequence is TGCGCCAGCAGTCGGGCTTTCGGGGAGCTGTTTTTT.

This clonotype was observed many times. V usage is TRBV10-3 and J usage is TRBJ1-4; no definite D call. CDR3 length: 13 amino acids. The germline gives CDR1 ENHRY, CDR2 SYGVKD. V lost 5 bases and J 5 bases, leaving 9 bases between the germline ends. In nucleotides, the CDR3 is TGTGCCATCAGTACTAATTCCAATGAAAAACTGTTTTTT. Its translation is CAISTNSNEKLFF.

This clonotype was detected many times. This chain links TRBV5-5 with TRBJ2-7; D is tentatively TRBD1 or TRBD2 (5 bases each). The germline gives CDR1 SGHKS, CDR2 YYEKEE (reference sequence). V shed 4 bases and J shed 7 bases, with 18 bases lying between them. The CDR3 is 14 amino acids. The CDR3 coding sequence is TGTGCCAGCAGCCTTCCCAGGGAACGGGGAGAGCAGTACGTC. It codes for CASSLPRERGEQYV.

This clonotype came up many times. This chain connects TRBV18 to TRBJ2-1, with TRBD1 matching over 7 bases. Germline assignment: CDR1 KGHSH and CDR2 LQKENI. Trimming cost V 5 bases and J 9 bases; bases outside gene matches: 13. This CDR3 region has 15 residues. This CDR3 reads CASSVQGKGHSEQFF. DNA for the CDR3: TGTGCCAGCTCAGTACAGGGGAAGGGCCATAGTGAGCAGTTCTTC.

This clonotype was recorded many times. The chain carries TRBV7-9 and TRBJ2-7; D tentatively reads TRBD1 or TRBD2 (5 bases each). CDR1 SEHNR and CDR2 FQNEAQ come from the germline V gene (reference sequence). Between the trimmed V and J ends, which lost 1 base and 7 bases, there was a span of 11 bases. The CDR3 length is 13 residues. As DNA, the CDR3 is TGTGCCAGCAGCTTAGAAACAGGAGGTGAGCAGTACGTC. It is translated as CASSLETGGEQYV.

The rearrangement joins TRBV7-2 to TRBJ1-1; D ambiguous. CDR3 size: 14 residues. In germline, CDR1 is SGHTA, CDR2 FQGNSA. V lost 2 bases to trimming and J lost 1 base, with 8 bases between them. CDR3 region: CASSLYGTNTEAFF. As DNA, the CDR3 is TGTGCCAGCAGCTTATACGGAACGAACACTGAAGCTTTCTTT.

The genes are TRBV9 and TRBJ2-5, with 7 nucleotides matching TRBD2. Germline V gene data show CDR1 as SGDLS and CDR2 as YYNGEE. V lost 0 bases, J lost 3 bases, and 5 bases stayed unmatched. The CDR3 runs to 15 residues. CDR3 region: CASSVVGGIEETQYF. CDR3 coding DNA: TGTGCCAGCAGCGTAGTCGGGGGGATCGAAGAGACCCAGTACTTC.

This clonotype was observed many times. The chain joins TRBV11-3 to TRBJ2-3; no clear D gene. This CDR3 has 12 residues. Germline values: CDR1 SGHNT, CDR2 YENEEA. V shed 6 bases and J shed 10 bases, with 14 bases lying between them. The CDR3 bases are TGTGCCAGCAGTCAAAACAGAAACCCGCAGTATTTT. Amino acid sequence: CASSQNRNPQYF.

Remarks on this clonotype: Since a much larger clone is just one base distant, this may be a read error. The chain links TRBV2 to TRBJ2-1; 9 nucleotides agree with TRBD2. CDR1 SNHLY and CDR2 FYNNEI come from the germline V gene. The CDR3 has 15 residues. The ends lost 4 bases at V and 2 bases at J; junction bases unmatched: 3. This CDR3 is CASSVGGGAYNEQFF. The DNA for the CDR3 is TGTGCCAGCAGTGTGGGCGGGGGGGCCTACAATGAGCAGTTCTTC.

This clonotype has a count of ten or more. The CDR3 sequence is CASSLGRISYNEQFF. The CDR3 nucleotides are TGTGCCAGCAGCTTAGGGAGGATCTCCTACAATGAGCAGTTCTTC. The V gene is TRBV11-3, the J gene TRBJ2-1, with a possible D match to TRBD2 (5 bases). The CDR3 is made up of 15 amino acids. The V and J ends lost 1 base and 0 bases respectively, with 7 bases between them. From germline, CDR1 is SGHNT and CDR2 YENEEA.

This clonotype was detected only a few times. The chain is built from TRBV28 and TRBJ1-1; D call uncertain. Trimming stripped 7 bases from V and 4 bases from J, with 13 bases between. CDR1 is MDHEN, CDR2 SYDVKM, per germline. This CDR3 comprises 13 residues. In DNA, the CDR3 is TGTGCCAGCACCCACCCTGCCGGCACTGAAGCTTTCTTT. Its translation: CASTHPAGTEAFF.

This clonotype showed up many times. The V call is TRBV12-3 or TRBV12-4, the J call TRBJ2-3; a weak D match, TRBD2 (6 bases). The CDR3 consists of 15 residues. V shed 3 bases and J shed 0 bases, with 10 bases lying between them. The CDR3 DNA follows: TGTGCCAGCAGTTTTGGCGGGATCAGCACAGATACGCAGTATTTT. It codes for CASSFGGISTDTQYF.

This clonotype was observed many times. This sequence joins TRBV27 and TRBJ1-6; the D is unclear. The V end lost 3 bases, the J end lost 0 bases, and 12 bases lay between the germline ends. CDR3 length: 17 amino acids. The germline V gene encodes CDR1 MNHEY and CDR2 SMNVEV (reference sequence). In nucleotides, the CDR3 is TGTGCCAGCAGTTTCCGAGTGGCTAGCTCCTATAATTCACCCCTCCACTTT. This translates into CASSFRVASSYNSPLHF.

In this sample, this clonotype turned up many times. This rearrangement joins TRBV12-3 or TRBV12-4 to TRBJ2-1; TRBD2 matches 11 bases. With V trimmed by 1 base and J by 7 bases, 6 bases remained unmatched. This CDR3 contains 16 residues. The CDR3 DNA reads TGTGCCAGCAGTTTAGTGGGTAGCGGGAGGGCAAATGAGCAGTTCTTC. Protein product: CASSLVGSGRANEQFF.

This clonotype came up many times. The V and J genes are TRBV29-1 and TRBJ2-1; D is unresolved. The V gene lost 2 bases and the J gene lost 7 bases, with 15 bases spanning the gap. Germline loops: CDR1 SQVTM, CDR2 ANQGSEA. The CDR3 is 14 amino acids. CDR3 bases: TGCAGCGTTGAAAGGGTCGAGCGCCGAAATGAGCAGTTCTTC. Its translation is CSVERVERRNEQFF.

V and J are TRBV6-5 and TRBJ2-3; 7 nucleotides agree with TRBD2. The V and J ends lost 2 bases and 2 bases, in that order; junction bases with no gene match: 4. The germline V gene has CDR1 MNHEY and CDR2 SVGAGI. CDR3 length equals 15 residues. Here the CDR3 DNA reads TGTGCCAGCAGTTACCACAGCGGGACCACAGATACGCAGTATTTT. Encoded protein: CASSYHSGTTDTQYF.

This clonotype was detected ten times or more. The chain combines TRBV11-2 with TRBJ2-3, with 11 bases aligning to TRBD2. The V and J ends lost 4 bases and 6 bases, in that order; junction bases with no gene match: 9. Germline CDR1 SGHAT, CDR2 FQNNGV. This CDR3 has 16 amino acids. CDR3 sequence: CASSSIAGGFRDTQYF. CDR3 nucleotide sequence: TGTGCCAGCAGCTCCATAGCGGGAGGGTTTCGCGATACGCAGTATTTT.

Within the sample, this clonotype is medium-sized. The rearrangement links TRBV10-3 to TRBJ2-1; D call uncertain. Trimming pared 3 bases from V and 8 bases from J, leaving 8 bases between. The CDR3 has 12 amino acids. Germline V gives CDR1 ENHRY, CDR2 SYGVKD. CDR3 loop: CAISDRSDEQFF. The CDR3 DNA sequence: TGTGCCATCAGTGACCGAAGCGATGAGCAGTTCTTC.

This clonotype has more than one count but fewer than ten. The chain carries TRBV4-3 and TRBJ2-3; D is undetermined. Germline loops: CDR1 LGHNA, CDR2 YSLEER. Deletions cut 0 bases from V and 1 base from J, with 8 bases between. The CDR3 has 15 amino acids. CDR3: CASSQDGLRTDTQYF. DNA of the CDR3: TGCGCCAGCAGCCAAGATGGCCTGCGCACAGATACGCAGTATTTT.

This clonotype was seen repeatedly, ten times or more. The chain joins TRBV2 to TRBJ1-2; D unclear. The CDR3 contains 14 residues. Trimming cost V 6 bases and J 0 bases, with 11 bases left between them. Germline V gene sequence: CDR1 SNHLY, CDR2 FYNNEI. The CDR3 DNA sequence: TGTGCCAGCAGAGGCAGCACCACTAACTATGGCTACACCTTC. This gives the protein CASRGSTTNYGYTF.

This clonotype was found a few times. The rearrangement joins TRBV5-1 to TRBJ2-5; 7 nucleotides line up with TRBD2. From germline, CDR1 is SGHRS and CDR2 YFSETQ. CDR3 length: 13 residues. Trimming took 0 bases from V and 4 from J; bases not matched to a gene: 0. The CDR3 region has the DNA TGCGCCAGCAGCTTGGCGGGAGGAGAGACCCAGTACTTC. Translated, it gives CASSLAGGETQYF.

A few counts support this clonotype. The chain employs TRBV27 and TRBJ1-2, with D unclear. The CDR3 is 15 residues long. Germline V gene data show CDR1 as MNHEY and CDR2 as SMNVEV (reference sequence). Trimming left V 2 bases short and J 1 base short, with 11 bases between. CDR3 in amino acids: CASSLLDGNNYGYTF. CDR3 bases: TGTGCCAGCAGTTTACTTGACGGCAATAACTATGGCTACACCTTC.

This clonotype was counted at least ten times. The genes are TRBV29-1 and TRBJ2-1, with TRBD1 matching 8 bases. Looked up from germline, CDR1 is SQVTM and CDR2 is ANQGSEA. This CDR3 has 14 residues. Germline trimming cut 4 bases from V and 8 bases from J; bases unmatched to any gene: 10. The CDR3 loop is CSVAGGLRDHEQFF. DNA of the CDR3: TGCAGCGTTGCAGGGGGCTTGCGGGATCATGAGCAGTTCTTC.